These T cell receptor beta chains were read from a single sample in a study of cytomegalovirus exposure and HLA in healthy donors. The data were produced by immunoSEQ multiplex PCR, yet TCRdb's version contains in-frame clones alone and is incomplete. This table has 62,000 or so clones, about 90% appearing once. Sequenced: PBMCs. All receptors come from a man between 18 and 35 years old in good health and CMV-seronegative. Each CDR3 is given with its conserved first and last residue. A D gene is named only where the DNA matches it firmly.

CASRAGTAGDTQYF	TGTGCCAGCAGGGCTGGGACCGCGGGGGATACGCAGTATTTT	TRBV5-4	-	TRBJ2-3
CASSPQGFTGELFF	TGTGCCAGCAGCCCCCAGGGATTCACCGGGGAGCTGTTTTTT	TRBV7-3	-	TRBJ2-2
CASSYTGGHQPQHF	TGTGCCAGCAGTTATACAGGGGGTCATCAGCCCCAGCATTTT	TRBV6-1	TRBD1	TRBJ1-5
CASSPLGEAMNTEAFF	TGTGCCAGCAGTCCCCTGGGGGAGGCCATGAACACTGAAGCTTTCTTT	TRBV28	-	TRBJ1-1
CASSPRDRGWAGYTF	TGTGCCAGCTCACCCCGAGACAGGGGTTGGGCTGGCTACACCTTC	TRBV18	TRBD1	TRBJ1-2
CASSVAGREYNEQFF	TGTGCCAGCAGCGTAGCCGGGCGGGAGTACAATGAGCAGTTCTTC	TRBV9	TRBD2	TRBJ2-1
CAWSDGNSNQPQHF	TGTGCCTGGAGTGACGGGAATAGCAATCAGCCCCAGCATTTT	TRBV30	-	TRBJ1-5
CASHSNQPQHF	TGTGCCAGTCATAGCAATCAGCCCCAGCATTTT	TRBV27	-	TRBJ1-5
CASSLQGQGGGYTF	TGTGCCAGCAGCCTACAAGGACAGGGTGGTGGCTACACCTTC	TRBV6-6	TRBD1	TRBJ1-2
CASSVRGHDSPLHF	TGTGCCAGCAGCGTCAGGGGGCATGATTCACCCCTCCACTTT	TRBV9	TRBD1	TRBJ1-6
CASRNRGDYNEQFF	TGTGCCAGCAGGAACAGGGGAGACTACAATGAGCAGTTCTTC	TRBV6-9	TRBD1	TRBJ2-1
CASSHTGTEPYEQYF	TGTGCCAGCAGCCACACCGGGACAGAGCCCTACGAGCAGTACTTC	TRBV14	TRBD1	TRBJ2-7
CASSLTASGDYGYTF	TGTGCCAGCTCACTTACAGCGTCGGGGGATTATGGCTACACCTTC	TRBV18	-	TRBJ1-2
CASSDRLAGGRETQYF	TGTGCCAGCAGTGATAGACTAGCGGGGGGGCGAGAGACCCAGTACTTC	TRBV2	TRBD2	TRBJ2-5
CASSLGGGGAKGTQYF	TGTGCCAGCAGCTTAGGTGGCGGGGGGGCCAAGGGGACCCAGTACTTC	TRBV7-2	TRBD2	TRBJ2-5
CASSLQGTAKHYEQYF	TGTGCCAGCAGCTTGCAGGGGACAGCGAAACACTACGAGCAGTACTTC	TRBV5-4	TRBD1	TRBJ2-7
CASSLRELAGLSSYNEQFF	TGTGCCAGCAGCTTGCGCGAACTAGCGGGATTGAGCTCCTACAATGAGCAGTTCTTC	TRBV5-4	TRBD2	TRBJ2-1
CASSVGEGSNQPQHF	TGTGCCAGCAGCGTAGGGGAGGGCTCCAATCAGCCCCAGCATTTT	TRBV9	-	TRBJ1-5